These T cell receptor beta chains were read from a single sample in a study of blood T cells in healthy people across ages. TCRdb reanalysed the 5' RACE reads using MiXCR and keeps one entry per CDR3 protein. The sample holds 500,000 to 550,000 distinct CDR3 sequences, more than 20% seen once. The same data also contributed to another study, on T cells of mothers and their children.

The sample taken for sequencing was blood. These receptors all stem from a boy under 18 in good health. Each CDR3 is given with its conserved first and last residue. Fields, in order: D gene, V gene, clone size, J gene, CDR3 protein, CDR3 DNA. The D gene is left open where the match is weak. Not every row has a clone size; where given, it reads once, few, many or a size class.

>-|TRBV29-1|-|TRBJ2-3
CSVFPGGDTQYF
TGCAGCGTATTCCCCGGGGGAGATACGCAGTATTTT
>-|TRBV29-1|-|TRBJ2-6
CSVVSEGSSGANVLTF
TGCAGCGTTGTATCTGAGGGTTCCTCTGGGGCCAACGTCCTGACTTTC
>TRBD1|TRBV19|few|TRBJ2-1
CASNDRDLYNEQFF
TGTGCCAGTAATGACAGGGACCTCTACAATGAGCAGTTCTTC
>-|TRBV3-1|-|TRBJ1-2
CASSQGSSLHGYTF
TGTGCCAGCAGCCAAGGGTCCAGCCTCCATGGCTACACCTTC
>-|TRBV7-8|many|TRBJ2-5
CASSLEKTQYF
TGTGCCAGCAGCTTAGAAAAGACCCAGTACTTC
>-|TRBV9|few|TRBJ2-3
CASSLTSRGSSDTQCF
TGTGCCAGCAGCCTGACTAGTCGCGGCTCTTCGGATACGCAGTGTTTT
>TRBD1|TRBV7-3|-|TRBJ1-1
CASMPGGTGEAFF
TGTGCCAGCATGCCAGGGGGCACTGGTGAAGCTTTCTTT
>TRBD2|TRBV29-1|many|TRBJ2-5
CSVDLPSGGQETQYF
TGCAGCGTTGATCTTCCTAGCGGGGGCCAAGAGACCCAGTACTTC
>-|TRBV14|few|TRBJ2-7
CASSQVGGSEQYF
TGTGCCAGCAGCCAAGTGGGGGGCAGCGAGCAGTACTTC
>TRBD1|TRBV9|few|TRBJ1-4
CASAARGFGTNEKLFF
TGTGCCAGCGCGGCCAGGGGGTTCGGAACTAATGAAAAACTGTTTTTT
>-|TRBV7-2|-|TRBJ1-3
CASSMGTSGNTIYF
TGTGCCAGCAGCATGGGGACTTCTGGAAACACCATATATTTT
>TRBD1|TRBV5-1|-|TRBJ2-1
CASSLQGISYNEQFF
TGCGCCAGCAGCTTACAGGGGATATCCTACAATGAGCAGTTCTTC
>-|TRBV4-1|once|TRBJ1-1
CASGQDPGTTMNTEAFF
TGCGCCAGCGGCCAAGATCCTGGCACTACCATGAACACTGAAGCTTTCTTT
>TRBD1|TRBV5-1|once|TRBJ2-3
CASSSRYRGRDTQYF
TGCGCCAGCAGCTCCCGGTACAGGGGAAGAGATACGCAGTATTTT
>TRBD2|TRBV20-1|-|TRBJ2-3
CSARGPSGGSDTQYF
TGCAGTGCTAGAGGTCCTAGCGGGGGTTCCGATACGCAGTATTTT
>TRBD2|TRBV11-2|-|TRBJ2-5
CANSSQPWTSGGGETQYF
TGTGCCAACAGCTCCCAACCTTGGACTAGCGGGGGTGGGGAGACCCAGTACTTC
>-|TRBV7-2|many|TRBJ1-6
CASSPTPGSLHF
TGTGCCAGCAGCCCCACCCCGGGGTCCCTCCACTTT
>-|TRBV29-1|few|TRBJ2-1
CSVGVPYNEQFF
TGCAGCGTGGGGGTCCCGTACAATGAGCAGTTCTTC
>-|TRBV7-2|-|TRBJ2-4
CASSPGGTENIQYF
TGTGCCAGCAGCCCAGGGGGGACTGAAAACATTCAGTACTTC
>-|TRBV25-1|-|TRBJ2-2
CASTDGAREFTGELFF
TGTGCCAGCACCGATGGGGCCCGTGAATTCACCGGGGAGCTGTTTTTT
>TRBD2|TRBV4-1|medium-sized|TRBJ2-7
CASSQLPTAGPYEQYF
TGCGCCAGCAGCCAACTTCCGACAGCGGGGCCCTACGAGCAGTACTTC
>-|TRBV6-1|many|TRBJ1-1
CASSGEREQNTEAFF
TGTGCCAGCAGTGGCGAAAGGGAGCAGAACACTGAAGCTTTCTTT
>-|TRBV20-1|-|TRBJ1-1
CSATALTPEAFF
TGCAGTGCTACCGCCCTGACGCCTGAAGCTTTCTTT
>TRBD1|TRBV20-1|few|TRBJ1-4
CSAQTGVNEKLFF
TGCAGTGCGCAGACAGGGGTTAATGAAAAACTGTTTTTT
>-|TRBV28|-|TRBJ1-5
CASYLQGSYQPQHF
TGTGCCAGCTATTTGCAGGGATCTTATCAGCCCCAGCATTTT
>TRBD1|TRBV19|-|TRBJ1-5
CASSGTGDYQPQHF
TGTGCCAGTAGCGGAACAGGGGATTATCAGCCCCAGCATTTT
>TRBD1|TRBV9|few|TRBJ1-2
CASSVGQAVYGYTF
TGTGCCAGCAGCGTGGGACAGGCCGTCTATGGCTACACCTTC
>-|TRBV5-6|-|TRBJ2-1
CASSSWGSYNEQFF
TGTGCCAGCAGCTCCTGGGGCTCCTACAATGAGCAGTTCTTC
>-|TRBV10-3|-|TRBJ2-5
CAIMKSHQETQYF
TGTGCCATCATGAAGTCGCACCAAGAGACCCAGTACTTC
>-|TRBV7-9|few|TRBJ2-5
CASEMYGVVGAQYF
TGTGCCAGCGAGATGTATGGGGTGGTTGGGGCCCAGTACTTC
>TRBD1|TRBV24-1|few|TRBJ1-2
CATRGTGMVDGYTF
TGTGCCACCAGAGGGACAGGGATGGTCGATGGCTACACCTTC
>-|TRBV7-2|-|TRBJ1-6
CASRVFTGGSPLHF
TGTGCCAGCCGGGTATTTACCGGCGGTTCACCCCTCCACTTT
>TRBD2|TRBV5-1|-|TRBJ2-7
CASGLAGANEQYF
TGCGCCAGCGGACTAGCGGGAGCGAACGAGCAGTACTTC
>-|TRBV20-1|-|TRBJ2-3
CSARNSITDTQYF
TGCAGTGCTAGAAATTCGATCACAGATACGCAGTATTTT
>-|TRBV6-2/TRBV6-3|few|TRBJ1-5
CASGQGQPQHF
TGTGCCAGCGGGCAGGGGCAGCCCCAGCATTTT
>-|TRBV5-1|-|TRBJ1-2
CASSFGEEGGYTF
TGCGCCAGCAGCTTCGGGGAGGAGGGTGGCTACACCTTC
>TRBD2|TRBV6-1|few|TRBJ2-3
CASAPLTSAGSDTQYF
TGTGCCAGCGCACCCCTTACTAGCGCGGGTTCAGATACGCAGTATTTT
>-|TRBV9|few|TRBJ1-1
CASSKGGTEAFF
TGTGCCAGCAGCAAAGGGGGCACTGAAGCTTTCTTT
>-|TRBV18|-|TRBJ1-4
CASSPSGPSATNEKLFF
TGTGCCAGCTCACCATCTGGGCCGAGTGCAACTAATGAAAAACTGTTTTTT
>-|TRBV24-1|once|TRBJ2-2
CATSGGPNTGELFF
TGTGCCACCAGTGGGGGGCCCAACACCGGGGAGCTGTTTTTT
>-|TRBV24-1|-|TRBJ1-1
CATSDPTYLAPMNTEAFF
TGTGCCACCAGTGATCCCACCTATTTGGCTCCCATGAACACTGAAGCTTTCTTT
>-|TRBV9|-|TRBJ2-3
CASSGPGDTQYF
TGTGCCAGCAGCGGTCCCGGTGATACGCAGTATTTT
>TRBD1|TRBV28|-|TRBJ2-5
CASSSGTGGLSYQETQYF
TGTGCCAGCAGCTCCGGGACAGGGGGCCTATCTTACCAAGAGACCCAGTACTTC
>-|TRBV7-2|-|TRBJ1-2
CASSLEQASFGYTF
TGTGCCAGCAGCTTAGAACAGGCCTCCTTTGGCTACACCTTC
>-|TRBV7-9|-|TRBJ1-2
CASRPALRGVYGYTF
TGTGCCAGCAGACCCGCGCTGCGGGGAGTATATGGCTACACCTTC
>TRBD1|TRBV20-1|-|TRBJ2-4
CSATQGAIAKNIQYF
TGCAGTGCTACCCAGGGGGCTATAGCCAAAAACATTCAGTACTTC
>-|TRBV6-2/TRBV6-3|once|TRBJ2-7
CASGSKRLPSYEQYF
TGTGCCAGCGGGTCTAAGAGACTACCATCCTACGAGCAGTACTTC
>-|TRBV7-2|many|TRBJ1-3
CASSSYGSSGNTIYF
TGTGCCAGCAGCTCTTACGGGAGCTCTGGAAACACCATATATTTT
>-|TRBV6-1|few|TRBJ2-1
CASSEMGHPANEQFF
TGTGCCAGCAGTGAAATGGGGCACCCTGCGAATGAGCAGTTCTTC
>-|TRBV20-1|few|TRBJ2-7
CSASLGHSSYEQYF
TGCAGTGCTAGCTTGGGACACAGCTCCTACGAGCAGTACTTC
>TRBD2|TRBV7-2|-|TRBJ2-7
CASSLGTSVSYEQYF
TGTGCCAGCAGCTTAGGGACTAGCGTCTCCTACGAGCAGTACTTC
>-|TRBV6-2/TRBV6-3|few|TRBJ2-1
CASSLVSIGYNEQFF
TGTGCCAGCAGTCTAGTGAGCATTGGGTACAATGAGCAGTTCTTC
>-|TRBV10-3|-|TRBJ2-7
CAISEGTGYEQYF
TGTGCCATCAGTGAGGGTACAGGCTACGAGCAGTACTTC
>-|TRBV7-2|few|TRBJ2-1
CASSLDVAAGSEQFF
TGTGCCAGCAGCTTAGATGTCGCGGCAGGAAGTGAGCAGTTCTTC
>-|TRBV27|few|TRBJ2-1
CASSSSGNSYNEQFF
TGTGCCAGCAGTTCCTCCGGTAACTCCTACAATGAGCAGTTCTTC
>-|TRBV6-2/TRBV6-3|-|TRBJ1-5
CASALWGNQPQHF
TGTGCCAGCGCTTTATGGGGCAATCAGCCCCAGCATTTT
>-|TRBV7-9|few|TRBJ1-2
CASSNDGRSHGYTF
TGTGCCAGCAGCAACGACGGTCGGAGCCATGGCTACACCTTC
>-|TRBV21-1|few|TRBJ1-1
CASSIESSSTEAFF
TGTGCCAGCAGCATCGAAAGTTCGAGCACTGAAGCTTTCTTT
>-|TRBV29-1|-|TRBJ2-1
CSVGLATYNEQFF
TGCAGCGTTGGTCTAGCGACCTACAATGAGCAGTTCTTC
>-|TRBV4-3|few|TRBJ1-2
CASSQDGGGGNSYGYTF
TGCGCCAGCAGCCAAGATGGGGGAGGGGGAAATTCCTATGGCTACACCTTC